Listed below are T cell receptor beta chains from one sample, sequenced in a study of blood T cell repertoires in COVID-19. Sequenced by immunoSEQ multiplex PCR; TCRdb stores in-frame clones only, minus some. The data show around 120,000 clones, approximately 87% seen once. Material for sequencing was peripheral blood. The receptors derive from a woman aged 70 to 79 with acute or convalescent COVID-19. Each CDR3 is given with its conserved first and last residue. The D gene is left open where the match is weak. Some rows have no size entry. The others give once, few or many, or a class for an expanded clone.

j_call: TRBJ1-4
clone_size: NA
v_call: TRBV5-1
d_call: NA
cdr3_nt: TGCGCCAGCAGCTTGGGCAGGGCAACTAATGAAAAACTGTTTTTT
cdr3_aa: CASSLGRATNEKLFF

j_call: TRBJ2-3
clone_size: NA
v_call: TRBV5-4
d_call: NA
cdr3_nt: TGTGCCAGCAGTAATACAAAGGGGGGGGCGCAGTATTTT
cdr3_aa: CASSNTKGGAQYF

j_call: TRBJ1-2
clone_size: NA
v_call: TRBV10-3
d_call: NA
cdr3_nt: TGTGCCATCATGGCCAGGACGGGGAAATATGGCTACACCTTC
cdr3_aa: CAIMARTGKYGYTF

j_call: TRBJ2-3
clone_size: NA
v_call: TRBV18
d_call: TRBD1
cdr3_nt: TGTGCCAGCTCACCCCCGGGACAGGCGCTGCCAGATACGCAGTATTTT
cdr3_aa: CASSPPGQALPDTQYF

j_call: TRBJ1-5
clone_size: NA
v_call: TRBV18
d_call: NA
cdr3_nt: TGTGCCAGCTCACCAACAGGGATTCGCAATCAGCCCCAGCATTTT
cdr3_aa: CASSPTGIRNQPQHF

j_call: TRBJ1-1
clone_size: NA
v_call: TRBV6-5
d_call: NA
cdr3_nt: TGTGCCAGCAGTTCCGAGGGTGGGGGGGCTCGCACTGAAGCTTTCTTT
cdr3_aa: CASSSEGGGARTEAFF

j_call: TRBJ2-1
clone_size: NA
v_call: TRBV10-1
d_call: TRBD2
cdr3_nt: TGCGCCAGCAGTGAAGGGACTAGCGGGGCCAATGAGCAGTTCTTC
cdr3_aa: CASSEGTSGANEQFF

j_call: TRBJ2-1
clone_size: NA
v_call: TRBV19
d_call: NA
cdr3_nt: TGTGCCACCGGACACTATGAGCAGTTCTTC
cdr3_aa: CATGHYEQFF

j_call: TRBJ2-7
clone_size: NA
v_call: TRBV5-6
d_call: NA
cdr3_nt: TGTGCCAGCAGCGTCCTCCTTCTCGAGCAGTACTTC
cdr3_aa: CASSVLLLEQYF

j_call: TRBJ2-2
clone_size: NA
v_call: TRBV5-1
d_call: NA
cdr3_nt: TGCGCCAGCAGCCCTGGGGCTAGTTACACCGGGGAGCTGTTTTTT
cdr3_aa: CASSPGASYTGELFF

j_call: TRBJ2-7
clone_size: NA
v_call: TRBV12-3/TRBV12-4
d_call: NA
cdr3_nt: TGTGCCAGCAGTTTGACAGATACCTACGAGCAGTACTTC
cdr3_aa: CASSLTDTYEQYF

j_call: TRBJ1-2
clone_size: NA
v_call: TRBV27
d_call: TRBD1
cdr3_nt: TGTGCCAGCAGTCCCCGGGACAGGGGGCCGAGAGGCTACACCTTC
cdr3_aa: CASSPRDRGPRGYTF

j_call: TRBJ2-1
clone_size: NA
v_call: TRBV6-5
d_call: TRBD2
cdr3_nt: TGTGCCAGCAGGTTAGCGGGGGGGCACAATGAGCAGTTCTTC
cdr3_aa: CASRLAGGHNEQFF

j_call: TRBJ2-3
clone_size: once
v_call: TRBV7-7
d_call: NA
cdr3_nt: TGTGCCAGCAGCTTAGGCGGGCCCCCCACAGATACGCAGTATTTT
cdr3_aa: CASSLGGPPTDTQYF

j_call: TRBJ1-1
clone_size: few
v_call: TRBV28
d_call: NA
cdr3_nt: TGTGCCAGTCGGGAAGCTACTACTGAAGCTTTCTTT
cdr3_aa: CASREATTEAFF

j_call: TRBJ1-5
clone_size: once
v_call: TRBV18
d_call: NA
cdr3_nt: TGTGCCAGCTCACCGGCGCCAGGAGGTGAGCAGCCCCAGCATTTT
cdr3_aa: CASSPAPGGEQPQHF

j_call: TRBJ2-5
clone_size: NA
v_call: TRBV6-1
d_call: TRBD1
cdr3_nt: TGTGCCAGCAGTGAACGTACAGGGGCCAAGGGGACCCAGTACTTC
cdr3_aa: CASSERTGAKGTQYF

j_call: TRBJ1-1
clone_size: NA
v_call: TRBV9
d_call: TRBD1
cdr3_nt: TGTGCCAGCAGCGGGGGACAGGGAGTTGAAGCTTTCTTT
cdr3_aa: CASSGGQGVEAFF

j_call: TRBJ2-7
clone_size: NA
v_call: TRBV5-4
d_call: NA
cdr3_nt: TGTGCCAGCAGCTCCCACAGGGGGGGCGAGCAGTACTTC
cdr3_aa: CASSSHRGGEQYF

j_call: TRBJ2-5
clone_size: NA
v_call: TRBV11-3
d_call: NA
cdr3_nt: TGTGCCAGCAGCTTAGAGGCAGGGGAAGGGACCCAGTACTTC
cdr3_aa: CASSLEAGEGTQYF

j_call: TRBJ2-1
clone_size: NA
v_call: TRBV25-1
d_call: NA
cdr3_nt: TGTGCCAGCAGGCTGGAATCGACAGAGTACAATGAGCAGTTCTTC
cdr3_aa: CASRLESTEYNEQFF

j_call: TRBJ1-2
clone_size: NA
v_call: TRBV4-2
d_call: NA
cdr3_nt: TGTGCCAGCAGCCAAGATCTGATCGGGGAGGCCAACTATGGCTACACCTTC
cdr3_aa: CASSQDLIGEANYGYTF

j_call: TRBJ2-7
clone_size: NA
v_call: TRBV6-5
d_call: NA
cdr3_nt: TGTGCCAGCAGTAACCCACTCTACGAGCAGTACTTC
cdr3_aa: CASSNPLYEQYF

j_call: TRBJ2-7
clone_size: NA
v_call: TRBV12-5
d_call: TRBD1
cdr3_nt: TGTGCTAGTGGTTTGGTTGGCGGACAGGGTTCCTACGAGCAGTACTTC
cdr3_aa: CASGLVGGQGSYEQYF

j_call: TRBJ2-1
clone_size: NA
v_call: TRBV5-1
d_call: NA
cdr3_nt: TGCGCCAGCAGCTCGGGACAAACCTACAATGAGCAGTTCTTC
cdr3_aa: CASSSGQTYNEQFF

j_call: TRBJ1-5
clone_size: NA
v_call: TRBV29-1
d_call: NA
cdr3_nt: TGCAGCGTTGAAGAGGGGCAGGGTGTGGGTCAGCCCCAGCATTTT
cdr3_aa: CSVEEGQGVGQPQHF

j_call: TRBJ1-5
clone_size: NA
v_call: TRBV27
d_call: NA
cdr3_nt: TGTGCCAGCAGTGGACAGCCCGATCAGCCCCAGCATTTT
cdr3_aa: CASSGQPDQPQHF

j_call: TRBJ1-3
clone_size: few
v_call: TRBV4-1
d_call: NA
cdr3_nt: TGCGCCAGCAGCCAAGTGTTCCTGCTGAGCTCTGGAAACACCATATATTTT
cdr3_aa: CASSQVFLLSSGNTIYF

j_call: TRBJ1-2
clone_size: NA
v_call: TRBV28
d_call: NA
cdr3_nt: TGTGCCAGCAGTCGGGACATAGGGTATGGCTACACCTTC
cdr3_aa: CASSRDIGYGYTF

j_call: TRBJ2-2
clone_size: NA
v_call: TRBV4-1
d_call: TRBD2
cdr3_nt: TGCGCCAGCAGCCTGAGGGAGGGCGGGACCGGGGAGCTGTTTTTT
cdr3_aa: CASSLREGGTGELFF

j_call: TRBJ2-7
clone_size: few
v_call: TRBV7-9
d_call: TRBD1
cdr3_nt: TGTGCCAGCAGTCTTACAGGGGACGAGCAGTACTTC
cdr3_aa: CASSLTGDEQYF

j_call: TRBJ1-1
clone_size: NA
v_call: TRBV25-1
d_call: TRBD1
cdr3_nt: TGTGCCAGCAGTGGTCCGACAGGGGGACACACTGAAGCTTTCTTT
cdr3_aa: CASSGPTGGHTEAFF

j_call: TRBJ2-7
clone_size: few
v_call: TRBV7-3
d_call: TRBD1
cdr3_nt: TGTGCCAGCAGCCCAGGGGGCTCGGTCTACGAGCAGTACTTC
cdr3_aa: CASSPGGSVYEQYF

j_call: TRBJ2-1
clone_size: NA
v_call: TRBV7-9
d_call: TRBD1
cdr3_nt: TGTGCCAGCAGCTTAGTCCCGGCGGGGACAGGGGGCAATGAGCAGTTCTTC
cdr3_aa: CASSLVPAGTGGNEQFF

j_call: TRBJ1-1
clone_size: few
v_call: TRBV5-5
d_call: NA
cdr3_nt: TGTGCCAGCAGCTTTGAACCTCAGTCGTGGTACACTGAAGCTTTCTTT
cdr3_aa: CASSFEPQSWYTEAFF

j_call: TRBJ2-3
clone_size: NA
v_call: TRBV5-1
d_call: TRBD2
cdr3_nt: TGCGCCAGCAGCTTGGAACTAGCGGGGGGGACAGATACGCAGTATTTT
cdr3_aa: CASSLELAGGTDTQYF

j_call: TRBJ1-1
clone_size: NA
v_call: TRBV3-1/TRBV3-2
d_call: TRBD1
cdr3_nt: TGTGCCAGCAGCCAACGGGACAGGGGAGGGACTGAAGCTTTCTTT
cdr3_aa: CASSQRDRGGTEAFF

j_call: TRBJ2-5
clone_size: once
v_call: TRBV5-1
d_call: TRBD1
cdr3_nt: TGCGCCAGCAGCTTGTCGGGACAGCCCGAACGGTTCCAAGAGACCCAGTACTTC
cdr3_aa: CASSLSGQPERFQETQYF

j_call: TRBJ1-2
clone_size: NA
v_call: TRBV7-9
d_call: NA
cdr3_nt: TGTGCCAGCAGCTTAGATACTACTAACTATGGCTACACCTTC
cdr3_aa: CASSLDTTNYGYTF

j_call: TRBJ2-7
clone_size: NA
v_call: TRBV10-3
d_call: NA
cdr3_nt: TGTGCCATCAGTGAGTCAGGGGCGTCGGACGAGCAGTACTTC
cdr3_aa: CAISESGASDEQYF

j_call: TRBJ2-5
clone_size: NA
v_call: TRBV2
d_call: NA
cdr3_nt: TGTGCCAGCAGTGATCAGGGAAACCCCAGGGAGACCCAGTACTTC
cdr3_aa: CASSDQGNPRETQYF

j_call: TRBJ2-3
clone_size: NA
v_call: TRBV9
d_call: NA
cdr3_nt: TGTGCCAGCAGCGGGCCTAGCGCCCCCAACACAGATACGCAGTATTTT
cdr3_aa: CASSGPSAPNTDTQYF

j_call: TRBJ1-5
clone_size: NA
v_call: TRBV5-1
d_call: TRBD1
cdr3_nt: TGCGCCAGCAGCTCTGGGACAGGGGGCCTTCAGCCCCAGCATTTT
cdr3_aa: CASSSGTGGLQPQHF

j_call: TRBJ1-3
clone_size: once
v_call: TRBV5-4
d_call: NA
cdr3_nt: TGTGCCAGCAGGCTTCAGGGGACTAGCTCTGGAAACACCATATATTTT
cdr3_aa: CASRLQGTSSGNTIYF

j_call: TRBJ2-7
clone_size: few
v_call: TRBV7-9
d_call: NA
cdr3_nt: TGTGCCAGCAGCCCATCACAGGTTCGCTACGAGCAGTACTTC
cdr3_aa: CASSPSQVRYEQYF

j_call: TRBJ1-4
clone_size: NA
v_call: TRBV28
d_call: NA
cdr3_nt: TGTGCCAGCAGTGTGGGGACATCGATGGATGAGGAACTGTTTTTT
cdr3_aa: CASSVGTSMDEELFF

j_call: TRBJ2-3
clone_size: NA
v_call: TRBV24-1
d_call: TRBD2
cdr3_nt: TGTGCCACCAGTGAAAGGGGGCTAGCGGGGGGCAGGGCAGATACGCAGTATTTT
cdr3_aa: CATSERGLAGGRADTQYF

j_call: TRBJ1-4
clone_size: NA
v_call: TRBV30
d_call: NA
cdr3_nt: TGTGCCTGGGGGCCGGGGGGCAATGAAAAACTGTTTTTT
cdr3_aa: CAWGPGGNEKLFF

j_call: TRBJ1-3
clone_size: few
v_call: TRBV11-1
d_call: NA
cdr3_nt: TGTGCCAGCAGCGCAGACTCTGGAAACACCATATATTTT
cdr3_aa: CASSADSGNTIYF

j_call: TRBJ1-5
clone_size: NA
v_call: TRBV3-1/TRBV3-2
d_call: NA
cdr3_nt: TGTGCCAGCAGCCAAGACCTTGTGCAGCCCCAGCATTTT
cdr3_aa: CASSQDLVQPQHF

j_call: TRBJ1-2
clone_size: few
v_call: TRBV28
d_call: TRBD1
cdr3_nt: TGTGCCAGCAGTCGGGGACAGGGGGCGCGTGAATACACCTTC
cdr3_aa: CASSRGQGAREYTF

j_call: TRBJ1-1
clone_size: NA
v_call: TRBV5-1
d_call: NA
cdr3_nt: TGCGCCAGCAGCTTGCCTTCGGGGGGGAACACTGAAGCTTTCTTT
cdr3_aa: CASSLPSGGNTEAFF

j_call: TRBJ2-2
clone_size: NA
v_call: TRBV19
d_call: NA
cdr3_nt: TGTGCCAGTAAGGGGGGGGCCGGGGAGCTGTTTTTT
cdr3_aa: CASKGGAGELFF

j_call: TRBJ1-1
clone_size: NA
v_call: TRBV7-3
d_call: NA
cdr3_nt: TGTGCCAGCAGCGTCCACATGGACACTGAAGCTTTCTTT
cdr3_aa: CASSVHMDTEAFF

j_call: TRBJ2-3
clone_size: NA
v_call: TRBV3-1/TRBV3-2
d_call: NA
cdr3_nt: TGTGCCAGCAGCCACTACACAGATACGCAGTATTTT
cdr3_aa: CASSHYTDTQYF

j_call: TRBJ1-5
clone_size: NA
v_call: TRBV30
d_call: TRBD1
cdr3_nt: TGTGCCTGGAGTGTACAGGGGGTGAGGCAGCCCCAGCATTTT
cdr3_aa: CAWSVQGVRQPQHF